The present TCR beta chain was sequenced within a study of cytomegalovirus exposure and HLA in healthy donors. The V gene's germline CDR1 is MRHNA and CDR2 SNTAGT. The CDR3 runs 13 residues. The V and J ends lost 6 bases and 8 bases respectively, with 13 bases between them. Use of 60 Vbeta and 13 Jbeta primers characterized the PCR. Produced via immunoSEQ multiplex PCR; TCRdb's table is partial and in-frame only. The table has around 140,000 clones, around 80% seen once. This receptor was taken from a man between 40 and 49 years old in good health and CMV-seronegative. The chain recombines TRBV6-4 with TRBJ1-4, with a possible D match to TRBD1 (5 bases). The sample taken for sequencing was PBMCs. CDR3 amino acids: CASRHRLREKLFF. The CDR3 DNA follows: TGTGCCAGCAGGCACAGGCTGAGAGAAAAACTGTTTTTT.